A selection of T cell receptor beta chains follows, all from one sample in a study of breast tumors, draining lymph nodes, adjacent tissues. TCRdb re-analysed the multiplex PCR reads in MiXCR, keeping a single row per CDR3 protein. This sample has about 47,000 distinct CDR3 sequences, with 20% to 25% found just once. Sequenced input: breast tumor tissue. The receptors here all came from a female donor with breast cancer. Some clones in this sample may be carry-over from other donors' samples. Each CDR3 is given with its conserved first and last residue. The order of the fields is clone size, V gene, D gene, CDR3 protein. The D gene is left open where the match is weak. Size tells how often a clone was seen (once, few, many) or the class of an expanded clone, and some rows leave it out.

clone size: many; V gene: TRBV27; D gene: .; CDR3 protein: CASSLGNLPYNEQFF
clone size: few; V gene: TRBV11-2; D gene: .; CDR3 protein: CASSPGGSGELFF
clone size: many; V gene: TRBV11-3; D gene: .; CDR3 protein: CASSLEAGSETQYF
clone size: many; V gene: TRBV10-3; D gene: TRBD2; CDR3 protein: CALGTSGGDEQFF
clone size: many; V gene: TRBV3-1; D gene: .; CDR3 protein: CASSQVQGPYYEQYF
clone size: many; V gene: TRBV12-3/TRBV12-4; D gene: .; CDR3 protein: CASSFAGTGELFF
clone size: .; V gene: TRBV27; D gene: .; CDR3 protein: CASSLSSPTYNEQFF
clone size: many; V gene: TRBV5-1; D gene: TRBD1; CDR3 protein: CASSLSTGTVNHEQYF
clone size: many; V gene: TRBV6-2/TRBV6-3; D gene: .; CDR3 protein: CASARTRQPGETQYF
clone size: few; V gene: TRBV7-3; D gene: TRBD2; CDR3 protein: CASSLRAGKLSYNEQFF
clone size: .; V gene: TRBV28; D gene: .; CDR3 protein: CASSSGELSNQPQHF
clone size: .; V gene: TRBV10-1; D gene: .; CDR3 protein: CASSEAQVGTDTQYF
clone size: many; V gene: TRBV5-6; D gene: .; CDR3 protein: CASSLGFSYEQYF
clone size: many; V gene: TRBV9; D gene: .; CDR3 protein: CASSFSPFSYEQYF
clone size: many; V gene: TRBV5-5; D gene: .; CDR3 protein: CASSLVGTSYSPLHF
clone size: many; V gene: TRBV5-6; D gene: .; CDR3 protein: CASSLDSTYEQYF
clone size: few; V gene: TRBV18; D gene: TRBD1; CDR3 protein: CASSLTGDQPQHF
clone size: many; V gene: TRBV5-6; D gene: .; CDR3 protein: CASSALLRRYEQYF
clone size: many; V gene: TRBV9; D gene: .; CDR3 protein: CASSAGPGGNEQFF
clone size: many; V gene: TRBV29-1; D gene: TRBD2; CDR3 protein: CSVGIAGGHETQYF
clone size: many; V gene: TRBV5-4; D gene: TRBD1; CDR3 protein: CASSINGQGGTDTQYF
clone size: many; V gene: TRBV2; D gene: .; CDR3 protein: CASSVGQPQHF
clone size: .; V gene: TRBV20-1; D gene: TRBD1; CDR3 protein: CSARDTGTDGSEQYF
clone size: many; V gene: TRBV9; D gene: .; CDR3 protein: CASSVDPGLASGNTIYF
clone size: many; V gene: TRBV19; D gene: .; CDR3 protein: CASSKRDQPQHF
clone size: .; V gene: TRBV5-1; D gene: .; CDR3 protein: CASSLVVGTEAFF
clone size: medium-sized; V gene: TRBV18; D gene: .; CDR3 protein: CSTGTRETQYF